The 7 T cell receptor beta chains given below trace back to one sample, sequenced in a study of blood T cell repertoires in COVID-19. Here immunoSEQ multiplex PCR was the method, and the copy in TCRdb shows in-frame clones only, minus some. In the table there are around 280,000 clones, around 87% of which are singletons. The sequencing sample was made of peripheral blood. The source is a woman aged 50 to 60 who had recovered from COVID-19.

J is TRBJ2-1 and V is TRBV28; possible D gene TRBD1, 5 bases. This CDR3 has 14 residues. The germline V gene has CDR1 MDHEN and CDR2 SYDVKM. Trimming removed 3 bases from V and 10 bases from J, with 16 bases in between. The CDR3 DNA is TGTGCCAGCAGTTTTGAGGCAGGGTTCAGGGAGCAGTTCTTC. Amino acid sequence: CASSFEAGFREQFF.

This sequence joins TRBV11-1 and TRBJ2-3; 7 bases match TRBD1. The CDR3 runs to 15 residues. After removal of 4 bases from V and 3 bases from J, the junction contained 7 bases not matched to a gene. CDR1 is SGHAT, CDR2 FQDESV, per germline (reference sequence). CDR3 coding DNA: TGTGCCAGCAGCTCCGGGGACAGATGGACAGATACGCAGTATTTT. Its translation is CASSSGDRWTDTQYF.

This chain links TRBV6-2 or TRBV6-3 with TRBJ2-7; 10 bases fit TRBD1. CDR1 and CDR2 (germline): MNHEY, SVGEGT. V was pared by 6 bases and J by 3 bases, with 11 bases of the junction left unmatched. This CDR3 spans 16 amino acids. The CDR3 here is CASSTTGGELLYEQYF. CDR3 coding DNA: TGTGCCAGCAGCACGACAGGGGGCGAACTCCTCTACGAGCAGTACTTC.

This sequence joins TRBV5-1 and TRBJ1-2, with D possibly being TRBD1 (6 bases). This CDR3 contains 12 residues. Trimming removed 4 bases at V and 8 bases at J, with 12 bases between. Germline CDR1 is SGHRS and CDR2 is YFSETQ. CDR3 protein: CASSRDTNGYTF. The CDR3 region has the DNA TGCGCCAGCAGCCGGGACACCAACGGCTACACCTTC.

This chain connects TRBV6-1 to TRBJ2-3; TRBD2 matches 14 bases. CDR3 length: 16 amino acids. CDR1 and CDR2 from the germline V gene are MNHNS and SASEGT. V shed 0 bases, J shed 4 bases, and the junction held 0 bases outside the gene matches. The CDR3 coding sequence is TGTGCCAGCAGTGAAGCGGGACTAGCGGGAGCAGATACGCAGTATTTT. It encodes CASSEAGLAGADTQYF.

V usage is TRBV4-1 and J usage is TRBJ1-5; TRBD1 agrees at 8 bases. Trimming removed 0 bases from V and 4 bases from J; junction bases left unmatched: 11. Germline lookup yields CDR1 MGHRA and CDR2 YSYEKL. This CDR3 region has 18 residues. The CDR3 sequence is CASSQDLRRTGHNQPQHF. The CDR3 nucleotides read TGCGCCAGCAGCCAAGACCTCCGGAGGACAGGGCATAATCAGCCCCAGCATTTT.

This sequence joins TRBV11-3 and TRBJ1-5; the match to TRBD1 covers 8 bases. CDR3 size: 17 residues. The V and J ends lost 2 bases and 5 bases, in that order; junction bases with no gene match: 11. Looked up from germline, CDR1 is SGHNT and CDR2 is YENEEA. As DNA, the CDR3 is TGTGCCAGCAGCTTAAGACAGGGGATATTCTGGCATCAGCCCCAGCATTTT. Its translation: CASSLRQGIFWHQPQHF.